This is a list of T cell receptor beta chains from one sample in a study of blood T cell repertoires in COVID-19. The data were produced by immunoSEQ multiplex PCR, yet TCRdb's version contains in-frame clones alone and is incomplete. The profile shows fewer than 250,000 clones, about 86% of them singletons. The sample was peripheral blood. These receptor sequences come from a man aged 45-65 years with active or convalescent COVID-19. Both conserved end residues are part of each CDR3. The D gene is left open where the match is weak. A clone size is listed for some rows: how often the clone was seen (once, few, many), or a class if it is expanded.

once	TRBV25-1	.	15	TRBJ2-2	CASSEPGALAGELFF	TGTGCCAGCAGTGAACCAGGGGCCCTCGCCGGGGAGCTGTTTTTT
.	TRBV5-1	TRBD2	18	TRBJ2-5	CASSWGLRLAGKQETQYF	TGCGCCAGCAGCTGGGGCCTTCGACTAGCGGGGAAACAAGAGACCCAGTACTTC
.	TRBV6-1	TRBD2	17	TRBJ2-3	CASSERVAGGRTDTQYF	TGTGCCAGCAGTGAACGAGTAGCGGGAGGACGGACAGATACGCAGTATTTT
.	TRBV10-3	TRBD2	13	TRBJ2-1	CAPAGGGRYEQFF	TGTGCCCCGGCGGGGGGGGGCAGGTATGAGCAGTTCTTC
once	TRBV27	.	15	TRBJ2-6	CASRLGHSGANVLTF	TGTGCCAGCAGGCTGGGGCACTCTGGGGCCAACGTCCTGACTTTC
.	TRBV23-1	.	13	TRBJ1-2	CASSRCPPGGYTF	TGCGCCAGCAGTAGGTGTCCGCCGGGAGGCTACACCTTC
.	TRBV6-6	TRBD2	14	TRBJ2-1	CASRRGYSYNEQFF	TGTGCCAGCAGGCGGGGGTACTCCTACAATGAGCAGTTCTTC
.	TRBV28	.	14	TRBJ2-7	CASRPTGTFYEQYF	TGTGCCAGCAGACCTACCGGGACATTTTACGAGCAGTACTTC
.	TRBV6-5	.	14	TRBJ2-5	CASSYSLILARQYF	TGTGCCAGCAGTTACTCACTAATCCTAGCCCGCCAGTACTTC
.	TRBV2	.	15	TRBJ1-5	CASSRQSYSNQPQHF	TGTGCCAGCAGTCGACAGTCCTATAGCAATCAGCCCCAGCATTTT
few	TRBV9	TRBD1	15	TRBJ2-7	CASNRDRGGLYEQYF	TGTGCCAGCAACCGGGACAGGGGGGGTTTGTACGAGCAGTACTTC
.	TRBV9	.	15	TRBJ1-5	CASSREGMGNQPQHF	TGTGCCAGCAGCAGGGAGGGGATGGGCAATCAGCCCCAGCATTTT
.	TRBV7-6	.	13	TRBJ2-1	CASSLNRYNEQFF	TGTGCCAGCAGCTTAAACAGGTACAATGAGCAGTTCTTC
.	TRBV7-2	.	15	TRBJ1-2	CASSFISGAHYGYTF	TGTGCCAGCAGCTTTATCTCAGGGGCTCACTATGGCTACACCTTC
.	TRBV4-1	TRBD2	20	TRBJ2-2	CASSQTPGTSGSIRTGELFF	TGCGCCAGCAGCCAAACCCCCGGGACTAGCGGGAGTATCAGGACCGGGGAGCTGTTTTTT
.	TRBV6-6	.	13	TRBJ2-4	CASSSGTALIQYF	TGTGCCAGCAGTTCAGGGACTGCCCTTATTCAGTACTTC
.	TRBV4-1	.	15	TRBJ2-2	CASSQTGQHTGELFF	TGCGCCAGCAGCCAGACCGGACAGCACACCGGGGAGCTGTTTTTT
.	TRBV24-1	.	17	TRBJ1-4	CATSDLNARQGNEKLFF	TGTGCCACCAGTGATTTGAATGCGCGGCAGGGTAATGAAAAACTGTTTTTT
.	TRBV3-1/TRBV3-2	TRBD2	15	TRBJ2-3	CASRLSGRAPDTQYF	TGTGCCAGCAGGCTATCCGGGAGGGCCCCAGATACGCAGTATTTT
few	TRBV10-1	.	13	TRBJ2-2	CASSAVYTGELFF	TGCGCCAGCAGTGCAGTTTACACCGGGGAGCTGTTTTTT
.	TRBV3-1/TRBV3-2	.	14	TRBJ2-1	CASSQLGGSNEQFF	TGTGCCAGCAGCCAGTTAGGGGGTAGCAATGAGCAGTTCTTC
.	TRBV7-7	TRBD1	13	TRBJ2-1	CASSRDRVDEQFF	TGTGCTAGCAGCAGGGACAGGGTTGATGAGCAGTTCTTC
.	TRBV3-1/TRBV3-2	.	16	TRBJ1-2	CASSQEGGPANYGYTF	TGTGCCAGCAGCCAAGAGGGGGGGCCAGCTAACTATGGCTACACCTTC
.	TRBV7-8	.	17	TRBJ1-2	CASSLVGIQGTNYGYTF	TGTGCCAGCAGCTTAGTGGGTATTCAGGGGACTAACTATGGCTACACCTTC
few	TRBV7-2	.	15	TRBJ2-2	CASSERGLNTGELFF	TGTGCCAGCAGCGAACGGGGACTTAACACCGGGGAGCTGTTTTTT
once	TRBV28	.	13	TRBJ2-7	CASSRGSSYEQYF	TGTGCCAGCAGTCGGGGGTCCTCCTACGAGCAGTACTTC
.	TRBV15	TRBD2	17	TRBJ2-1	CATSPEWAGGPDNEQFF	TGTGCCACCAGTCCTGAGTGGGCGGGGGGGCCAGACAATGAGCAGTTCTTC
many	TRBV6-5	.	15	TRBJ1-3	CASRPTDSSGNTIYF	TGTGCCAGCAGACCCACGGACAGCTCTGGAAACACCATATATTTT
.	TRBV25-1	TRBD2	14	TRBJ2-3	CASSERGSTDTQYF	TGTGCCAGCAGTGAGCGGGGGAGCACAGATACGCAGTATTTT
.	TRBV5-1	.	13	TRBJ2-3	CASSPRVLDTQYF	TGCGCCAGCAGCCCCAGGGTATTGGATACGCAGTATTTT
.	TRBV3-1/TRBV3-2	.	14	TRBJ1-1	CASSHMDRLSEAFF	TGTGCCAGCAGCCACATGGACAGACTATCTGAAGCTTTCTTT
.	TRBV6-2/TRBV6-3	TRBD2	19	TRBJ2-1	CASSYSASGDLKLNNEQFF	TGTGCCAGCAGTTACTCGGCTAGCGGGGACCTCAAACTTAACAATGAGCAGTTCTTC
.	TRBV5-1	TRBD1	14	TRBJ2-7	CASSPGTGGDEQYF	TGCGCCAGCAGCCCGGGGACAGGGGGCGACGAGCAGTACTTC
.	TRBV28	TRBD2	15	TRBJ2-1	CASSLLAGAAIEQFF	TGTGCCAGCAGTTTACTAGCGGGAGCAGCGATTGAGCAGTTCTTC
.	TRBV5-1	.	14	TRBJ1-1	CASSPDRVNTEAFF	TGCGCCAGCAGCCCCGACAGAGTGAACACTGAAGCTTTCTTT
.	TRBV27	TRBD1	14	TRBJ2-1	CAIFRDRGRTEQFF	TGTGCCATCTTCCGGGACAGGGGACGCACGGAGCAGTTCTTC
.	TRBV9	.	16	TRBJ2-7	CASSVDPARSSYEQYF	TGTGCCAGCAGCGTAGACCCAGCGAGGAGCTCCTACGAGCAGTACTTC
few	TRBV18	.	13	TRBJ1-1	CASSLKGGAEAFF	TGTGCCAGCTCCCTCAAAGGGGGGGCTGAAGCTTTCTTT
few	TRBV30	.	15	TRBJ2-5	CAWSVGLGAQETQYF	TGTGCCTGGAGTGTAGGGCTGGGGGCCCAAGAGACCCAGTACTTC
.	TRBV9	.	14	TRBJ2-7	CAGSPGHTTYEQYF	TGTGCCGGCAGCCCAGGACACACTACCTACGAGCAGTACTTC
.	TRBV2	TRBD1	14	TRBJ1-1	CASSAGTGGTEAFF	TGTGCCAGCAGCGCCGGGACAGGGGGCACTGAAGCTTTCTTT
.	TRBV27	.	15	TRBJ2-5	CANPYGGRKGETQYF	TGTGCCAACCCTTACGGAGGGAGGAAGGGAGAGACCCAGTACTTC
few	TRBV7-2	TRBD2	15	TRBJ2-7	CASSQSGRSHYEQYF	TGTGCCAGCAGCCAAAGCGGGAGGAGCCACTACGAGCAGTACTTC
.	TRBV5-1	TRBD1	13	TRBJ1-1	CASSPGTAAEAFF	TGCGCCAGCAGCCCAGGGACAGCGGCTGAAGCTTTCTTT
.	TRBV24-1	TRBD1	14	TRBJ2-3	CATATGTGGYTQYF	TGTGCCACCGCTACCGGGACAGGGGGATATACGCAGTATTTT
.	TRBV5-8	.	15	TRBJ1-2	CASSLAPGKDYGYTF	TGTGCCAGCAGCTTGGCGCCGGGGAAGGACTATGGCTACACCTTC
.	TRBV19	.	17	TRBJ2-6	CASSPDLRIAGANVLTF	TGTGCCAGTAGCCCTGACTTAAGAATCGCTGGGGCCAACGTCCTGACTTTC
.	TRBV12-3/TRBV12-4	TRBD2	12	TRBJ2-7	CASSFGRGEQYF	TGTGCCAGCAGTTTCGGGAGGGGCGAGCAGTACTTC
.	TRBV7-2	.	18	TRBJ1-2	CASSPSDSVPILNYGYTF	TGTGCCAGCAGCCCATCGGACAGCGTACCTATCCTTAACTATGGCTACACCTTC
.	TRBV6-1	.	13	TRBJ1-5	CASSETRNQPQHF	TGTGCCAGCAGTGAAACTAGAAATCAGCCCCAGCATTTT
.	TRBV5-1	TRBD2	19	TRBJ2-3	CASSLGSLAGGPGTDTQYF	TGCGCCAGCAGCTTGGGTAGTCTAGCGGGAGGGCCTGGCACAGATACGCAGTATTTT
.	TRBV4-3	TRBD1	15	TRBJ2-5	CASSWGQGHQETQYF	TGCGCCAGCAGCTGGGGACAGGGGCACCAAGAGACCCAGTACTTC
.	TRBV9	.	13	TRBJ1-2	CASSLRQNYGYTF	TGTGCCAGCAGCTTAAGACAGAACTATGGCTACACCTTC
.	TRBV10-3	TRBD1	16	TRBJ2-3	CAISGTGTGETDTQYF	TGTGCCATCAGTGGGACCGGGACAGGGGAAACAGATACGCAGTATTTT
.	TRBV28	.	14	TRBJ2-2	CASSPGANTGELFF	TGTGCCAGCAGTCCAGGGGCGAACACCGGGGAGCTGTTTTTT
.	TRBV2	TRBD1	15	TRBJ1-6	CASRDRGFYNSPLHF	TGTGCCAGCAGGGACAGGGGGTTTTACAATTCACCCCTCCACTTT
few	TRBV28	.	13	TRBJ1-5	CASSLLFNQPQHF	TGTGCCAGCAGTTTACTTTTCAATCAGCCCCAGCATTTT
.	TRBV5-1	TRBD2	14	TRBJ2-1	CASSTGLASNEQFF	TGCGCCAGCAGCACCGGACTAGCGAGCAATGAGCAGTTCTTC
.	TRBV6-1	.	13	TRBJ1-5	CASSGAANQPQHF	TGTGCCAGCAGTGGAGCAGCTAATCAGCCCCAGCATTTT
few	TRBV24-1	TRBD1	16	TRBJ2-3	CATSAGVGPHRGAQYF	TGTGCCACCAGTGCTGGAGTGGGCCCCCACAGGGGCGCGCAGTATTTT